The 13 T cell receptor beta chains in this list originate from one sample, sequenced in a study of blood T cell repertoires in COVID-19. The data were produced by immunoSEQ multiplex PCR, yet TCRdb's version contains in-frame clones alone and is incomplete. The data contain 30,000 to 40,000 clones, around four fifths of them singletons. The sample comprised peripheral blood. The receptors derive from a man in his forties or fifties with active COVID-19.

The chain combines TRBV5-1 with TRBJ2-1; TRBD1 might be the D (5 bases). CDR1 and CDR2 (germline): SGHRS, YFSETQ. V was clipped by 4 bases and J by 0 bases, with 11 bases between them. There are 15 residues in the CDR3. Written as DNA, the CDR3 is TGCGCCAGCAGCCTAGGGGTGAGCTCCTACAATGAGCAGTTCTTC. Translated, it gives CASSLGVSSYNEQFF.

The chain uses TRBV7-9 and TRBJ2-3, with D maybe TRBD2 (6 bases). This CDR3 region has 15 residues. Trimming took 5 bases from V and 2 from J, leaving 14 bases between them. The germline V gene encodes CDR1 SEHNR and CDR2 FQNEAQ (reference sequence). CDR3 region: CASSNRDSDTDTQYF. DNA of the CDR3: TGTGCCAGCAGCAACCGGGACTCCGACACAGATACGCAGTATTTT. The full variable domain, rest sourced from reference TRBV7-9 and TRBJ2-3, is DTGVSQNPRHKITKRGQNVTFRCDPISEHNRLYWYRQTLGQGPEFLTYFQNEAQLEKSRLLSDRFSAERPKGSFSTLEIQRTEQGDSAMYLCASSNRDSDTDTQYFGPGTRLTVL.

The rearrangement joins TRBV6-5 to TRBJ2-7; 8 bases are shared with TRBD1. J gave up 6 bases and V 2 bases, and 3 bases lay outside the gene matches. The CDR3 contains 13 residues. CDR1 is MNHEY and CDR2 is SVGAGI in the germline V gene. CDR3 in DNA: TGTGCCAGCAGTTACATCGACAGGGGCGAGCAGTACTTC. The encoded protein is CASSYIDRGEQYF.

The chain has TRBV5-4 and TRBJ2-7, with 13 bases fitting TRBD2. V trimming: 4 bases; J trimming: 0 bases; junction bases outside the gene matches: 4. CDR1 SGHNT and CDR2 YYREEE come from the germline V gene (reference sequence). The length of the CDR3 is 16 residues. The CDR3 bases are TGTGCCAGCAGCCCGGGACTAGCGGGGACCTCCTACGAGCAGTACTTC. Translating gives CASSPGLAGTSYEQYF.

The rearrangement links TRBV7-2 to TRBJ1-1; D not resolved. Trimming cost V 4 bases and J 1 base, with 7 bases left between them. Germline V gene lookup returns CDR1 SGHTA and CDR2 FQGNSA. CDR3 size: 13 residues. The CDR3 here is CASSYTQNTEAFF. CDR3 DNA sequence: TGTGCCAGCAGCTACACCCAGAACACTGAAGCTTTCTTT.

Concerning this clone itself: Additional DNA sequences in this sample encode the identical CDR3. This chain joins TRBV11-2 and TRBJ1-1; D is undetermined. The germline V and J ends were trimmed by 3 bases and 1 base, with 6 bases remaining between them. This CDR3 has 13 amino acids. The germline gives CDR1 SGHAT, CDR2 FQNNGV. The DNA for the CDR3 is TGTGCCAGCAGCTTGTCGGGGAACACTGAAGCTTTCTTT. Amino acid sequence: CASSLSGNTEAFF.

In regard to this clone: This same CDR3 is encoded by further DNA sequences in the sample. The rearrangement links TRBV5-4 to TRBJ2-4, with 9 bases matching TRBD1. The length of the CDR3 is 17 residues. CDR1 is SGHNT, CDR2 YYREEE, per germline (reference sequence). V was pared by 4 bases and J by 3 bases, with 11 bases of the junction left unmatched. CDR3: CASSRGQGAGDKNIQYF. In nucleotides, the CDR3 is TGTGCCAGCAGCCGGGGACAGGGAGCAGGGGACAAAAACATTCAGTACTTC. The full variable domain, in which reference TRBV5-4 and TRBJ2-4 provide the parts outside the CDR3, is ETGVTQSPTHLIKTRGQQVTLRCSSQSGHNTVSWYQQALGQGPQFIFQYYREEENGRGNFPPRFSGLQFPNYSSELNVNALELDDSALYLCASSRGQGAGDKNIQYFGAGTRLSVL.

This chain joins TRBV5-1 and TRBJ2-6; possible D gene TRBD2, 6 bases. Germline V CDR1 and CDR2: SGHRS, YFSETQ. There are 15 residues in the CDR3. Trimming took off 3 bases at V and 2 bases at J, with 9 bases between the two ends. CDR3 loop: CASSSAGPGANVLTF. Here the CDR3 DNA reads TGCGCCAGCAGCTCCGCGGGACCTGGGGCCAACGTCCTGACTTTC.

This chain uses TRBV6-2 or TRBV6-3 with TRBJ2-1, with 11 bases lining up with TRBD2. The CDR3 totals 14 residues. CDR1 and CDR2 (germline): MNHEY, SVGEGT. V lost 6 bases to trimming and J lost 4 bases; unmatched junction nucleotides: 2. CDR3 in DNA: TGTGCCAGCAGCCGACTAGCGGGGTACAATGAGCAGTTCTTC. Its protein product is CASSRLAGYNEQFF.

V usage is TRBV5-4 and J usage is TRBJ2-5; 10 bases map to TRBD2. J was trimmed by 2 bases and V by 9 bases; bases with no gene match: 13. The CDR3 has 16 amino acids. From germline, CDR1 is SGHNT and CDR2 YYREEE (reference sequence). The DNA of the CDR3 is TGTGCCACCCTAGCGGGGGCTCCGTCTTCACAAGAGACCCAGTACTTC. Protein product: CATLAGAPSSQETQYF.

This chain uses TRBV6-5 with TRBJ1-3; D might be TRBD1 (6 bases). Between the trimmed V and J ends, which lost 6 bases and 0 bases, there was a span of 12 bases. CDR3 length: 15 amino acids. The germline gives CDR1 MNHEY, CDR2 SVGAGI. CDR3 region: CASRATGSSGNTIYF. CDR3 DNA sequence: TGTGCCAGCAGGGCAACAGGGTCCTCTGGAAACACCATATATTTT.

The CDR3 DNA is TGCGCCGCCCCCCCCGGAACAGGGAATGCCGAGCAGTACTTC. This sequence encodes CAAPPGTGNAEQYF. The chain uses TRBV10-1 and TRBJ2-7, with D perhaps TRBD1 (6 bases). V lost 11 bases and J lost 6, with 23 bases in between. In germline, CDR1 is WNHNN, CDR2 SYGVQD (reference sequence). The CDR3 totals 14 residues.

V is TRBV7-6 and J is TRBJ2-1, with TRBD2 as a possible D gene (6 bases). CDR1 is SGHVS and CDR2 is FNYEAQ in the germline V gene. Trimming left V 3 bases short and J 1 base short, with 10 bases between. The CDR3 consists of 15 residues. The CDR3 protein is CASSLVGGSYNEQFF. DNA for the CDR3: TGTGCCAGCAGCTTGGTTGGGGGGTCCTACAATGAGCAGTTCTTC.